Presented here are 5 T cell receptor beta chains from one specimen sequenced in a study of blood T cell repertoires in COVID-19. TCRdb's copy holds only in-frame clones and misses some; the assay was immunoSEQ multiplex PCR. The sample lists 200,000 to 250,000 clones, nearly 90% occurring once. The specimen was PBMCs or T cells enriched from blood (not recorded which). All receptors derive from a man aged 25 to 40 who had been exposed to COVID-19.

The chain combines TRBV5-4 with TRBJ2-7, with 9 bases that match TRBD1. Germline CDR1 is SGHNT and CDR2 is YYREEE (reference sequence). V lost 3 bases and J lost 0; bases outside the gene matches: 4. There are 15 residues in the CDR3. The CDR3 region is CASSWGQGLSYEQYF. CDR3 DNA sequence: TGTGCCAGCAGCTGGGGACAGGGCCTCTCCTACGAGCAGTACTTC.

As regards this clone: Different DNA sequences within this sample yield the same CDR3. V and J are TRBV7-9 and TRBJ1-1; D might be TRBD1 (5 bases). V shed 0 bases and J shed 8 bases, with 7 bases lying between them. This CDR3 is built from 12 residues. Germline V lookup: CDR1 SEHNR, CDR2 FQNEAQ (reference sequence). The CDR3 region has the DNA TGTGCCAGCAGCTTAGCGGAGGGGGAAGCTTTCTTT. It codes for CASSLAEGEAFF.

This chain uses TRBV18 with TRBJ1-1; D possibly corresponds to TRBD1 (5 bases). The CDR3 contains 15 residues. The germline gives CDR1 KGHSH, CDR2 LQKENI. The V end lost 3 bases, the J end lost 5 bases, and 16 bases lay between the germline ends. The DNA of the CDR3 is TGTGCCAGCTCACCGGAGGGCAGGGTGATAACTGAAGCTTTCTTT. This gives the protein CASSPEGRVITEAFF.

This rearrangement joins TRBV9 to TRBJ2-3; no firm D call. The V gene's germline CDR1 is SGDLS and CDR2 YYNGEE. V was pared by 0 bases and J by 0 bases, with 5 bases between. The CDR3 covers 14 residues. The CDR3 protein is CASSVAQSTDTQYF. DNA for the CDR3: TGTGCCAGCAGCGTAGCTCAGAGCACAGATACGCAGTATTTT.

The chain combines TRBV19 with TRBJ1-1; D not certain. Trimming stripped 1 base from V and 8 bases from J, with 11 bases between. CDR1 LNHDA and CDR2 SQIVND come from the germline V gene (reference sequence). This CDR3 is built from 13 residues. CDR3 bases: TGTGCCAGTAGTATAGGAGAACAGCAAGAAGCTTTCTTT. Its translation is CASSIGEQQEAFF.